These 9 T cell receptor beta chains were all obtained from the same sample, sequenced in a study of T cell repertoires in cytomegalovirus infection (dated by TCRdb to the late 2010s). These TCRs' antigens remain unknown. Sequenced using an Illumina HiSeq 1500. TCRdb reanalyzed the raw reads on its own, using fastp at Q25 for trimming and MiXCR for clone calling, and kept in-frame beta chains. Every CDR3 protein is listed once, alongside the most common genes and DNA of its rows. This sample holds around 340,000 distinct CDR3 sequences; about 27% were observed only once. 20% of the sample is held by the ten biggest clonotypes. The treatment or condition label, read with the paper, signifies: in vitro stimulation with specific CMV peptide epitopes to enrich CMV-specific T cells. This specimen was cultured PBMCs, taken from culture after CMV antigen stimulation. All receptors come from a human donor in good health (CMV status not recorded). Some clones in this sample may be carry-over from other donors' samples.

The V gene is TRBV5-5, the J gene TRBJ2-7, with TRBD1 identical over 8 bases. The CDR3 contains 18 residues. V shed 1 base and J 1 base; nucleotides not matched to a gene: 13. Germline values: CDR1 SGHKS, CDR2 YYEKEE (reference sequence). CDR3 region: CASSLYGTGLSFSYEQYF. The CDR3 DNA is TGTGCCAGCAGCTTGTACGGGACAGGCCTGTCTTTTTCCTACGAGCAGTACTTC. The variable domain in full, with the rest retrieved from reference TRBV5-5 and TRBJ2-7, is DAGVTQSPTHLIKTRGQQVTLRCSPISGHKSVSWYQQVLGQGPQFIFQYYEKEERGRGNFPDRFSARQFPNYSSELNVNALLLGDSALYLCASSLYGTGLSFSYEQYFGPGTRLTVT.

This clonotype was recorded many times. The V and J genes are TRBV7-8 and TRBJ2-1; TRBD2 agrees at 13 bases. V was clipped by 2 bases and J by 9 bases; unmatched bases: 7. The CDR3 is made up of 16 amino acids. Germline V gene data show CDR1 as SGHVS and CDR2 as FQNEAQ. This CDR3 is CASSLRTSGSRGEQFF. DNA for the CDR3: TGTGCCAGCAGCTTACGGACTAGCGGGAGCAGGGGTGAGCAGTTCTTC.

The V gene is TRBV11-2, the J gene TRBJ2-1; D unclear. CDR1 is SGHAT, CDR2 FQNNGV, per germline. V was shortened by 4 bases and J by 1 base, with 11 bases between the two germline ends. This CDR3 contains 15 residues. The CDR3 here is CASSSALQSYNEQFF. The CDR3 DNA is TGTGCCAGCAGCTCGGCACTACAATCCTACAATGAGCAGTTCTTC. The full variable domain, its missing parts supplied by reference TRBV11-2 and TRBJ2-1, is EAGVAQSPRYKIIEKRQSVAFWCNPISGHATLYWYQQILGQGPKLLIQFQNNGVVDDSQLPKDRFSAERLKGVDSTLKIQPAKLEDSAVYLCASSSALQSYNEQFFGPGTRLTVL.

There are a few counts of this clonotype. This chain connects TRBV2 to TRBJ2-7; TRBD1 might be the D (6 bases). Germline V CDR1 and CDR2: SNHLY, FYNNEI. This CDR3 region has 14 residues. The germline V and J ends were trimmed by 2 bases and 2 bases, with 10 bases remaining between them. The CDR3 DNA is TGTGCCAGCAGTGAACTAAAGGGGGCCTACGAGCAGTACTTC. Protein product: CASSELKGAYEQYF.

This clonotype was seen repeatedly, ten times or more. The chain combines TRBV7-3 with TRBJ2-5, with D perhaps being TRBD1 or TRBD2 (5 bases each). This CDR3 is 15 amino acids long. Germline lookup yields CDR1 SGHTA and CDR2 FQGTGA. The V and J ends lost 5 bases and 2 bases respectively, with 15 bases between them. This CDR3 is CASSLGTGIQETQYF. CDR3 sequence (DNA): TGTGCCAGCAGCCTCGGGACCGGCATTCAAGAGACCCAGTACTTC.

This sequence joins TRBV4-2 and TRBJ1-4; a weak D match, TRBD1 (5 bases). Trimming took 1 base from V and 5 from J, leaving 8 bases between them. The CDR3 runs 14 residues. From germline, CDR1 is LGHNA and CDR2 YNFKEQ. The CDR3 sequence is CASSQVGLNEKLFF. CDR3 nucleotide sequence: TGTGCCAGCAGCCAAGTGGGACTAAATGAAAAACTGTTTTTT.

The chain couples TRBV7-9 to TRBJ2-7; a possible D gene is TRBD1 (6 bases). Germline values: CDR1 SEHNR, CDR2 FQNEAQ (reference sequence). The CDR3 sequence is 14 residues long. V lost 1 base to trimming and J lost 1 base, with 8 bases between them. The CDR3: CASSLVQGSYEQYF. The CDR3 DNA is TGTGCCAGCAGCTTAGTGCAGGGGTCCTACGAGCAGTACTTC. Full variable domain (missing parts from reference TRBV7-9 and TRBJ2-7): DTGVSQNPRHKITKRGQNVTFRCDPISEHNRLYWYRQTLGQGPEFLTYFQNEAQLEKSRLLSDRFSAERPKGSFSTLEIQRTEQGDSAMYLCASSLVQGSYEQYFGPGTRLTVT.

The chain couples TRBV20-1 to TRBJ2-1, with 7 bases fitting TRBD1. J was trimmed by 8 bases and V by 5 bases; bases with no gene match: 9. Germline V gives CDR1 DFQATT, CDR2 SNEGSKA (reference sequence). The CDR3 sequence is 13 residues long. The CDR3 nucleotides read TGCAGTGCTGACAGGGAAACATTCTATGAGCAGTTCTTC. Protein: CSADRETFYEQFF.

The chain has TRBV4-2 and TRBJ2-5, with 15 positions matching TRBD2. Germline V gene lookup returns CDR1 LGHNA and CDR2 YNFKEQ. The CDR3 is 17 amino acids. Trimming removed 3 bases from V and 3 bases from J; junction bases left unmatched: 5. CDR3 in DNA: TGTGCCAGCAGCCAGGCCGGGACTAGCGGGGGGAAAGAGACCCAGTACTTC. Amino acid sequence: CASSQAGTSGGKETQYF.